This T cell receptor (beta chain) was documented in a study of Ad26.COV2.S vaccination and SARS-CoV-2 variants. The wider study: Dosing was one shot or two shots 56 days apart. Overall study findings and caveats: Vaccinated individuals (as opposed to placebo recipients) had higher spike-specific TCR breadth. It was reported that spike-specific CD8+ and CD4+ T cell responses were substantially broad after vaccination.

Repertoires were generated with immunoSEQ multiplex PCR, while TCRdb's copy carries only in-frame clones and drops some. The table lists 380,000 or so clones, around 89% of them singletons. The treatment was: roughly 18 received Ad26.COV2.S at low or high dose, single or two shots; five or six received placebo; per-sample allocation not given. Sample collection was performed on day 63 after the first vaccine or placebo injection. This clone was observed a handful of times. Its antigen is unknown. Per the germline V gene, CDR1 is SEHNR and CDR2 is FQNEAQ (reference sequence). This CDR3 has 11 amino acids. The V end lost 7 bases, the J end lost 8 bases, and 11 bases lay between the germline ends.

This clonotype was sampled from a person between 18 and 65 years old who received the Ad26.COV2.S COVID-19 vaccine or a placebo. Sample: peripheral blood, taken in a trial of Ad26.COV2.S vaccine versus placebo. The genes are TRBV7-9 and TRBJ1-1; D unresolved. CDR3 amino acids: CASTFVNEAFF. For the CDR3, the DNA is TGTGCCAGCACCTTCGTAAACGAAGCTTTCTTT.